The 8 T cell receptor beta chains listed next were all sequenced from one sample in a study of blood T cell repertoires in COVID-19 (dated by TCRdb to the early 2020s). Library preparation employed the immunoSEQ multiplex PCR assay. TCRdb mirrors the immuneACCESS table, restricted to in-frame sequences. Some clones are absent from its copies; in checked studies, under half trace to an unresolved V gene, and the reason for the others is unknown. The sample data list approximately 360,000 clones, and about 90% of these were observed just once. The top ten constitute 1.5% to 2.5% of the sample. The sample was PBMCs or T cells enriched from blood (not recorded which). These receptors all come from a man in his forties or fifties in a cohort exposed to, infected with or recovered from COVID-19 (not recorded which).

The chain recombines TRBV28 with TRBJ1-5; 8 bases line up with TRBD1. The V gene's germline CDR1 is MDHEN and CDR2 SYDVKM. This CDR3 has 15 amino acids. V trimming: 2 bases; J trimming: 4 bases; junction bases outside the gene matches: 4. The CDR3 here is CASSLGGQENQPQHF. As DNA, the CDR3 is TGTGCCAGCAGTTTAGGGGGACAGGAGAATCAGCCCCAGCATTTT.

V usage is TRBV3-1 (or the pseudogene TRBV3-2) and J usage is TRBJ1-6; 12 nucleotides match TRBD1. The CDR3 spans 14 residues. Germline lookup yields CDR1 LGHDT and CDR2 YNNKEL (reference sequence). Trimming took 6 bases from V and 10 from J; bases not matched to a gene: 4. The CDR3 DNA is TGTGCCAGCAGGACTGGGACAGGGGGCTCACCCCTCCACTTT. Amino acid sequence: CASRTGTGGSPLHF.

This clone has a single count. The V gene is TRBV4-1, the J gene TRBJ1-2, with 10 bases fitting TRBD1. Germline lookup yields CDR1 MGHRA and CDR2 YSYEKL. This CDR3 contains 16 residues. V lost 3 bases, J lost 6 bases, and 10 bases stayed unmatched. The CDR3 bases are TGCGCCAGCAGCCAGATCGGGACAGGGGTACTCCATGGCTACACCTTC. It translates to CASSQIGTGVLHGYTF.

The gene calls are TRBV19 and TRBJ2-3, with 8 bases aligning to TRBD2. V dropped 4 bases and J dropped 1; count of bases not matched to a gene: 4. CDR1 is LNHDA, CDR2 SQIVND, per germline (reference sequence). The CDR3 contains 15 residues. CDR3 DNA: TGTGCCAGTAGTAAACTAGCGGAAGGCACAGATACGCAGTATTTT. Translating it yields CASSKLAEGTDTQYF.

The chain couples TRBV27 to TRBJ2-3; D is uncertain. V was trimmed by 6 bases and J by 2 bases, leaving 9 bases between them. CDR3 size: 13 residues. Germline lookup yields CDR1 MNHEY and CDR2 SMNVEV (reference sequence). CDR3 sequence: CASRTPTTDTQYF. CDR3 nucleotide sequence: TGTGCCAGCAGGACACCAACCACAGATACGCAGTATTTT.

The chain is built from TRBV18 and TRBJ2-5, with 14 positions matching TRBD2. CDR1 and CDR2 from the germline V gene are KGHSH and LQKENI. CDR3 size: 17 residues. The V gene end was trimmed by 5 bases and the J gene end by 1 base; junction bases not matched to a gene: 6. The CDR3 sequence is CASSTGTSGSGQETQYF. CDR3 sequence (DNA): TGTGCCAGCTCAACAGGGACTAGCGGGAGCGGCCAAGAGACCCAGTACTTC.

This clone was detected once. This chain links TRBV5-1 with TRBJ1-3, with 7 bases identical to TRBD1. V shed 3 bases and J 0 bases; nucleotides not matched to a gene: 6. CDR1 SGHRS and CDR2 YFSETQ come from the germline V gene. CDR3 size: 16 residues. CDR3 in DNA: TGCGCCAGCAGCTGGGACAGCCTTTCCTCTGGAAACACCATATATTTT. It yields the protein CASSWDSLSSGNTIYF.

The chain recombines TRBV5-1 with TRBJ1-1, with a possible D match to TRBD1 (6 bases). V was pared by 4 bases and J by 1 base, with 17 bases between. The germline V gene has CDR1 SGHRS and CDR2 YFSETQ. CDR3 length: 16 amino acids. This CDR3 is CASSGQTYRGNTEAFF. The CDR3, as DNA: TGCGCCAGCAGCGGACAGACCTACCGAGGGAACACTGAAGCTTTCTTT.